The 28 T cell receptor beta chains reported below all come from one sample, sequenced in a study of CD8 T cells in Susac syndrome. Random hexamers primed reverse transcription of about 0.5 to 1 ug RNA. Each CDR3 protein is one row after TCRdb ran MiXCR on the immunoSEQ multiplex PCR reads. The sample has fewer than 250,000 distinct CDR3 sequences; roughly 92% are singletons. The sequencing input was CD4+ T cells from PBMCs. All receptors come from a human donor in good health.

The V call is TRBV5-6, the J call TRBJ1-1, with D maybe TRBD1 (6 bases). The germline V and J ends were trimmed by 5 bases and 4 bases, with 18 bases remaining between them. CDR1 and CDR2 from the germline V gene are SGHDT and YYEEEE. This CDR3 comprises 15 residues. The DNA for the CDR3 is TGTGCCAGCAGGGACATAGGGGGGATGGGCACTGAAGCTTTCTTT. It specifies CASRDIGGMGTEAFF.

CDR3 in DNA: TGCAGTGTCCTACAGGGGGCGGGGGAGCAGTACTTC. It is translated as CSVLQGAGEQYF. V usage is TRBV20-1 and J usage is TRBJ2-7, with 9 bases aligning to TRBD1. Per the germline V gene, CDR1 is DFQATT and CDR2 is SNEGSKA (reference sequence). The CDR3 is 12 residues long. V lost 7 bases to trimming and J lost 7 bases; unmatched junction nucleotides: 8.

The chain employs TRBV7-2 and TRBJ1-2, with D possibly TRBD1 on 5 matching bases. V was cut by 3 bases and J by 5 bases, with 13 bases left in between. The V gene's germline CDR1 is SGHTA and CDR2 FQGNSA. The CDR3 runs to 14 residues. The CDR3 sequence: CASSFPIQGYGYTF. CDR3 nucleotides: TGTGCCAGCAGCTTCCCCATTCAGGGATATGGCTACACCTTC.

The chain links TRBV19 to TRBJ2-7; no firm D call. The CDR3 contains 14 residues. CDR1 is LNHDA and CDR2 is SQIVND in the germline V gene (reference sequence). Trimming pared 6 bases from V and 6 bases from J, leaving 18 bases between. CDR3 amino acids: CASSSTLRITEQYF. Here the CDR3 DNA reads TGTGCCAGTAGCTCGACACTCAGGATTACCGAGCAGTACTTC.

This chain links TRBV9 with TRBJ1-6, with no clear D. The CDR3 is made up of 15 amino acids. Between the trimmed V and J ends, which lost 3 bases and 0 bases, there was a span of 7 bases. Germline CDR1 and CDR2: SGDLS and YYNGEE. The CDR3 here is CASSAESSYNSPLHF. As DNA, the CDR3 is TGTGCCAGCAGCGCTGAGAGCTCCTATAATTCACCCCTCCACTTT.

The V gene is TRBV4-2, the J gene TRBJ2-7; the D is unclear. Germline V gene lookup returns CDR1 LGHNA and CDR2 YNFKEQ. With 1 base removed from V and 6 bases from J, the gap between germline ends came to 10 bases. This CDR3 region has 13 residues. The CDR3 reads CASSQGGRFEQYF. In DNA form, the CDR3 reads TGTGCCAGCAGCCAAGGTGGCAGGTTCGAGCAGTACTTC.

This clonotype was picked up a small number of times. The CDR3 DNA reads TGTGCCAGCAGTGATGGTGGGCTAGCTGCTCACCAGCCCACAGATACGCAGTATTTT. It codes for CASSDGGLAAHQPTDTQYF. V and J are TRBV2 and TRBJ2-3, with a weak D call TRBD2 (5 bases). V lost 3 bases to trimming and J lost 2 bases, with 24 bases between them. The germline CDR1 and CDR2 sequences are SNHLY and FYNNEI. The CDR3 is 19 amino acids.

The rearrangement joins TRBV5-1 to TRBJ1-6; possible D gene TRBD1, 5 bases. Trimming left V 3 bases short and J 6 bases short, with 7 bases between. The CDR3 is made up of 13 amino acids. Germline assignment: CDR1 SGHRS and CDR2 YFSETQ. CDR3 in DNA: TGCGCCAGCAGCTCCGACAGTAATTCACCCCTCCACTTT. Amino acid sequence: CASSSDSNSPLHF.

This clonotype was detected only once. The chain has TRBV7-2 and TRBJ2-1; 8 bases match TRBD2. Germline V CDR1 and CDR2: SGHTA, FQGNSA. This CDR3 is built from 16 residues. With 5 bases clipped from V and 4 bases from J, the junction kept 10 bases outside the gene matches. The CDR3 protein is CASSPGGLDAYNEQFF. DNA for the CDR3: TGTGCCAGCAGCCCCGGGGGACTAGACGCATACAATGAGCAGTTCTTC.

A single count supports this clonotype. This chain connects TRBV29-1 to TRBJ2-5; D is possibly TRBD1 (6 bases). Germline-derived CDR1 and CDR2 are SQVTM and ANQGSEA. V dropped 6 bases and J dropped 5 bases, with 16 bases sitting between them. This CDR3 is 13 amino acids long. Here the CDR3 reads CSVAGTTRETQYF. CDR3 DNA: TGCAGCGTAGCCGGGACAACTAGGGAGACCCAGTACTTC.

The V and J genes are TRBV6-5 and TRBJ2-3; tentatively, D is TRBD1 or TRBD2 (5 bases each). V lost 8 bases to trimming and J lost 2 bases, with 14 bases between them. Germline lookup yields CDR1 MNHEY and CDR2 SVGAGI. The CDR3 loop spans 14 amino acids. The CDR3 nucleotides read TGTGCCAGCTCTGAGGGGTATCACACAGATACGCAGTATTTT. Its translation: CASSEGYHTDTQYF.

The rearrangement joins TRBV20-1 to TRBJ2-4; 10 nucleotides line up with TRBD1. J gave up 8 bases and V 6 bases, and 7 bases lay outside the gene matches. The CDR3 runs 13 residues. Germline assignment: CDR1 DFQATT and CDR2 SNEGSKA (reference sequence). The CDR3 spells CSAQGQGFDIQYF. In nucleotides, the CDR3 is TGCAGTGCCCAGGGACAGGGGTTTGACATTCAGTACTTC.

The rearrangement joins TRBV9 to TRBJ2-3; perhaps D is TRBD1 or TRBD2 (5 bases each). The V gene lost 0 bases and the J gene lost 2 bases, with 7 bases spanning the gap. Germline CDR1 is SGDLS and CDR2 is YYNGEE. The CDR3 is 14 residues long. CDR3 loop: CASSVAGTTDTQYF. CDR3 nucleotide sequence: TGTGCCAGCAGCGTAGCGGGGACCACAGATACGCAGTATTTT.

The rearrangement joins TRBV5-6 to TRBJ1-1; TRBD1 aligns across 9 bases. Germline V CDR1 and CDR2: SGHDT, YYEEEE. CDR3 length: 13 amino acids. Losses at the gene ends were 0 bases for V and 8 bases for J; bases not matched to a gene: 2. CDR3 sequence (DNA): TGTGCCAGCAGCTTGGCTGGGACAGGGGAAGCTTTCTTT. It encodes CASSLAGTGEAFF.

The chain employs TRBV24-1 and TRBJ2-1; D perhaps matches TRBD2 (6 bases). This CDR3 region has 12 residues. CDR1 and CDR2 (germline): KGHDR, SFDVKD. V lost 6 bases and J 11 bases, leaving 13 bases between the germline ends. In nucleotides, the CDR3 is TGTGCCACCAGTCTAGGCGGGGCCAAGCAGTTCTTC. Amino acids: CATSLGGAKQFF.

This chain connects TRBV5-4 to TRBJ2-5, with 7 positions matching TRBD2. The CDR3 covers 14 residues. After removal of 4 bases from V and 1 base from J, the junction contained 4 bases not matched to a gene. The V gene's germline CDR1 is SGHNT and CDR2 YYREEE (reference sequence). The CDR3 bases are TGTGCCAGCAGCCTAGGACTAGTCCAAGAGACCCAGTACTTC. Translating gives CASSLGLVQETQYF.

This clonotype was seen just once. This chain uses TRBV6-5 with TRBJ2-7, with TRBD1 identical over 9 bases. V trimming: 6 bases; J trimming: 4 bases; junction bases outside the gene matches: 4. The CDR3 has 13 residues. CDR1 and CDR2 (germline): MNHEY, SVGAGI. This CDR3 is CASRVQGAYEQYF. CDR3 DNA: TGTGCCAGCAGGGTACAGGGGGCTTACGAGCAGTACTTC.

The genes are TRBV19 and TRBJ2-2; a weak D match, TRBD2 (6 bases). Germline CDR1 and CDR2: LNHDA and SQIVND (reference sequence). V was clipped by 3 bases and J by 4 bases, with 9 bases between them. This CDR3 is 14 amino acids long. The CDR3, as DNA: TGTGCCAGTAGTATCGGGGGTGGCACCGGGGAGCTGTTTTTT. It yields the protein CASSIGGGTGELFF.

V usage is TRBV20-1 and J usage is TRBJ2-5, with D possibly being TRBD2 (6 bases). This CDR3 has 14 amino acids. Germline V CDR1 and CDR2: DFQATT, SNEGSKA (reference sequence). Trimming took 4 bases from V and 5 from J, leaving 17 bases between them. The CDR3 region is CSAMGLTGWETQYF. CDR3 sequence (DNA): TGCAGTGCTATGGGACTTACGGGTTGGGAGACCCAGTACTTC.

This chain connects TRBV5-1 to TRBJ1-5; 12 bases are shared with TRBD1. The CDR3 extends over 16 amino acids. Germline assignment: CDR1 SGHRS and CDR2 YFSETQ. Unmatched junction bases numbered 8, after V lost 4 bases and J lost 6 bases. CDR3 in amino acids: CASSTGTGGMGQPQHF. The CDR3 bases are TGCGCCAGCAGCACTGGGACAGGGGGCATGGGTCAGCCCCAGCATTTT.

The J gene is TRBJ1-2, the V gene TRBV6-6; D not resolved. The CDR3 is made up of 14 amino acids. The V end lost 0 bases, the J end lost 3 bases, and 8 bases lay between the germline ends. Germline V CDR1 and CDR2: MNHNY, SVGAGI (reference sequence). The CDR3 nucleotides read TGTGCCAGCAGTTACTCAGGCTTGGACTATGGCTACACCTTC. Protein: CASSYSGLDYGYTF.

The chain couples TRBV2 to TRBJ1-5; D may be TRBD1 (6 bases). The CDR3 spans 14 residues. Deletions cut 4 bases from V and 8 bases from J, with 15 bases between. In germline, CDR1 is SNHLY, CDR2 FYNNEI. The CDR3 loop reads CASSGRDRREPQHF. CDR3 nucleotide sequence: TGTGCCAGCAGTGGTAGAGACAGGAGGGAGCCCCAGCATTTT.

The rearrangement uses TRBV2 and TRBJ1-5; 8 nucleotides agree with TRBD1. Germline V gene data show CDR1 as SNHLY and CDR2 as FYNNEI. V trimming: 7 bases; J trimming: 5 bases; junction bases outside the gene matches: 7. The CDR3 is 14 residues long. The CDR3 bases are TGTGCCAGCACCAGGGGGCAGTCTGATCAGCCCCAGCATTTT. Its translation: CASTRGQSDQPQHF.

This chain links TRBV5-1 with TRBJ2-3; D not certain. Trimming removed 1 base at V and 3 bases at J, with 12 bases between. There are 15 residues in the CDR3. From germline, CDR1 is SGHRS and CDR2 YFSETQ. The chain's CDR3 is CASSLLGSVTDTQYF. CDR3 coding DNA: TGCGCCAGCAGCTTGTTGGGTTCAGTGACAGATACGCAGTATTTT.

The chain joins TRBV12-3 or TRBV12-4 to TRBJ1-5, with a possible D match to TRBD1 (5 bases). This CDR3 region has 14 residues. The V end lost 3 bases, the J end lost 7 bases, and 13 bases lay between the germline ends. CDR3 amino acids: CASSLGRGGQPQHF. CDR3 nucleotide sequence: TGTGCCAGCAGTTTGGGGCGGGGGGGGCAGCCCCAGCATTTT.

The table lists this clonotype with a count of one. The V call is TRBV7-6, the J call TRBJ1-6, with TRBD1 as a possible D gene (6 bases). Trimming cost V 5 bases and J 0 bases, with 17 bases left between them. Germline-derived CDR1 and CDR2 are SGHVS and FNYEAQ. This CDR3 spans 18 amino acids. CDR3 amino acids: CASSLGGQLSSYNSPLHF. DNA of the CDR3: TGTGCCAGCAGCCTCGGAGGACAGCTGAGCTCCTATAATTCACCCCTCCACTTT. The variable domain in full, with the rest retrieved from reference TRBV7-6 and TRBJ1-6, is GAGVSQSPRYKVTKRGQDVALRCDPISGHVSLYWYRQALGQGPEFLTYFNYEAQQDKSGLPNDRFSAERPEGSISTLTIQRTEQRDSAMYRCASSLGGQLSSYNSPLHFGNGTRLTVT.

The V and J genes are TRBV7-3 and TRBJ1-6; D not resolved. The CDR3 is made up of 14 amino acids. Germline CDR1 is SGHTA and CDR2 is FQGTGA. The V end lost 4 bases, the J end lost 7 bases, and 11 bases lay between the germline ends. The CDR3 loop reads CASSSVRWNSPLHF. For the CDR3, the DNA is TGTGCCAGCAGCTCGGTTAGATGGAATTCACCCCTCCACTTT. Full variable domain (missing parts from reference TRBV7-3 and TRBJ1-6): GAGVSQTPSNKVTEKGKYVELRCDPISGHTALYWYRQSLGQGPEFLIYFQGTGAADDSGLPNDRFFAVRPEGSVSTLKIQRTERGDSAVYLCASSSVRWNSPLHFGNGTRLTVT.

The chain links TRBV5-1 to TRBJ2-2; D perhaps matches TRBD2 (6 bases). Trimming cost V 4 bases and J 0 bases, with 13 bases left between them. Germline CDR1 and CDR2: SGHRS and YFSETQ. The CDR3 contains 16 residues. The CDR3 loop is CASSPGLPANTGELFF. The CDR3 DNA is TGCGCCAGCAGCCCGGGACTGCCCGCGAACACCGGGGAGCTGTTTTTT. The complete variable domain, with remaining parts taken from reference TRBV5-1 and TRBJ2-2, reads KAGVTQTPRYLIKTRGQQVTLSCSPISGHRSVSWYQQTPGQGLQFLFEYFSETQRNKGNFPGRFSGRQFSNSRSEMNVSTLELGDSALYLCASSPGLPANTGELFFGEGSRLTVL.